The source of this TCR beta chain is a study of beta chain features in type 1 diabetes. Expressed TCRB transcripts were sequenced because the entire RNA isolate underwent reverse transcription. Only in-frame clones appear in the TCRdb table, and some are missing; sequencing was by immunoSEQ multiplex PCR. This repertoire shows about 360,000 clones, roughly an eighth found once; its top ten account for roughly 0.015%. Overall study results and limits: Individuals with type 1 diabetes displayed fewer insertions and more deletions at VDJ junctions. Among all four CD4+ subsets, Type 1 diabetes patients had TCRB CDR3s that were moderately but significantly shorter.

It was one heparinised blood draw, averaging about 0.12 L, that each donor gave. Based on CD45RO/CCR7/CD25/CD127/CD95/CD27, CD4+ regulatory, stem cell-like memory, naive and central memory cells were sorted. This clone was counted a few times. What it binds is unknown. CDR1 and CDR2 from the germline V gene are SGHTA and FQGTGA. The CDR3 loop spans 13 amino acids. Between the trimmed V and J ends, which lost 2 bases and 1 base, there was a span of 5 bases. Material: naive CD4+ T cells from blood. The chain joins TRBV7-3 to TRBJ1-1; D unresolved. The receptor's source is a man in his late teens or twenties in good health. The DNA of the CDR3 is TGTGCCAGCAGCTTACAGGCGAACACTGAAGCTTTCTTT. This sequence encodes CASSLQANTEAFF.